This T cell receptor beta chain appears in the sequencing data of a study of OX40 agonist ivuxolimab in advanced cancers. Looking at the study overall: Dose-escalation cases comprised hepatocellular carcinoma, melanoma, renal cell or head and neck cancer.

Whole-study results and caveats: More expanded clones were seen, on average, in CD8+ T cells than in CD4+. CD4+ and CD8+ T cells in blood underwent clonal expansion by week 6 at 0.1 to 3.0 mg/kg.

Sequencing was performed with immunoSEQ multiplex PCR; in TCRdb, only in-frame clones are kept and a portion is missing. The data contain about 40,000 clones, 82% of them singletons. The study sampled blood at baseline, cycle 4 day 1, and cycle 7 day 1. This CDR3 is 14 amino acids long. Unmatched junction bases numbered 7, after V lost 7 bases and J lost 7 bases. Germline assignment: CDR1 SNHLY and CDR2 FYNNEI. Regarding this clone: Its target is unknown.

The origin of this receptor is an adult with an advanced solid tumor such as melanoma, head and neck, liver or kidney cancer. Sequences were derived from CD4+ or CD8+ T cells sorted from blood, sampled in a trial of the OX40 agonist ivuxolimab. This sequence joins TRBV2 and TRBJ1-6; TRBD1 matches 7 bases. CDR3 DNA: TGTGCCAGCACCCGACAGGGTCGGAATTCACCCCTCCACTTT. This translates into CASTRQGRNSPLHF.